The following is a T cell receptor (beta chain) sequence with its context. TCRdb's copy holds only in-frame clones and misses some; the assay was immunoSEQ multiplex PCR. The sample includes fewer than 80,000 clones, 78% seen only once; the top ten take approximately 15%. This entry is derived from a study of blood T cell repertoires in COVID-19. Study in general: Some COVID-19 samples were acute and others convalescent; all came from the United States, Italy and Spain. T cells, B-cell-depleted T cells, or PBMCs supplied cDNA or gDNA.

This CDR3 has 14 residues. Trimming took off 1 base at V and 3 bases at J, with 7 bases between the two ends. In germline, CDR1 is LNHDA, CDR2 SQIVND (reference sequence). Seattle cases were enrolled at active infection and followed longitudinally. This sequence was found in a man aged 60 to 69 with COVID-19, enrolled during active disease. The sample comprised peripheral blood. The V call is TRBV19, the J call TRBJ1-5; D ambiguous. Written as DNA, the CDR3 is TGTGCCAGTAGTATAGTGGCAGACAATCAGCCCCAGCATTTT. This gives the protein CASSIVADNQPQHF.